One sample yielded the 3 T cell receptor beta chains listed below, sequenced in a study of OX40 agonist ivuxolimab in advanced cancers. Libraries were constructed by the immunoSEQ multiplex PCR assay. The source is immuneACCESS, and TCRdb retained only in-frame sequences with V and J called. Part of the clones is not carried over; for the studies checked, unresolved V genes explain less than half of this, and the remainder is unexplained. Here the sample has roughly 100,000 clones; around 90% occur a single time. The top ten hold roughly 0.84% of the sample. This sample comprised CD4+ or CD8+ T cells sorted from blood, obtained in a trial of the OX40 agonist ivuxolimab. The receptors were sampled from an adult with an advanced solid tumor such as melanoma, head and neck, liver or kidney cancer.

This chain uses TRBV30 with TRBJ2-1; D is unclear. The V and J ends lost 2 bases and 0 bases respectively, with 14 bases between them. Germline V gives CDR1 GTSNPN, CDR2 SVGIG (reference sequence). The CDR3 spans 16 residues. The CDR3 protein is CAWSWAGSSSYNEQFF. CDR3 nucleotide sequence: TGTGCCTGGAGTTGGGCAGGATCAAGCTCCTACAATGAGCAGTTCTTC. The variable domain in full, completed from reference TRBV30 and TRBJ2-1, reads SQTIHQWPATLVQPVGSPLSLECTVEGTSNPNLYWYRQAAGRGLQLLFYSVGIGQISSEVPQNLSASRPQDRQFILSSKKLLLSDSGFYLCAWSWAGSSSYNEQFFGPGTRLTVL.

This chain links TRBV6-5 with TRBJ1-1, with D perhaps TRBD1 (6 bases). Germline V lookup: CDR1 MNHEY, CDR2 SVGAGI. Trimming removed 5 bases from V and 10 bases from J, with 20 bases in between. The CDR3 length is 14 residues. The CDR3 nucleotides read TGTGCCAGCAGTGTTTCCCAGGGGCCCTATGGAGCTTTCTTT. It translates to CASSVSQGPYGAFF.

J is TRBJ2-7 and V is TRBV11-2; possibly TRBD1 or TRBD2 for D (5 bases each). Trimming shortened V by 5 bases and J by 7 bases, and 18 bases separated the two germline ends. CDR1 is SGHAT and CDR2 is FQNNGV in the germline V gene. This CDR3 comprises 14 residues. CDR3 sequence: CASSPGTGTGEQYF. CDR3 coding DNA: TGTGCCAGCAGCCCCGGGACGGGAACGGGTGAGCAGTACTTC.